This is a list of T cell receptor beta chains from one sample in a study of Graves' ophthalmopathy and Graves' hyperthyroidism. In TCRdb, the multiplex PCR reads were re-called with MiXCR into one record per CDR3 protein. Here the sample spans 740,000 or so distinct CDR3 sequences, roughly 40% being singletons. Material for sequencing was peripheral blood. The receptors originated from an adult man with Graves' ophthalmopathy. Both conserved end residues are part of each CDR3. A D gene is named only where the DNA matches it firmly. A clone size is listed for some rows: how often the clone was seen (once, few, many), or a class if it is expanded.

TRBD1,TRBV24-1,.,TRBJ1-5,TGTGCCAGCAGTTACGGACAGGGCAACAATCAGCCCCAGCATTTT,CASSYGQGNNQPQHF
TRBD2,TRBV7-2,many,TRBJ2-5,TGTGCCAGCAGCCCTAGAGCGGGAGTAAGGCTGGAAGAGACCCAGTACTTC,CASSPRAGVRLEETQYF
.,TRBV5-6,many,TRBJ2-7,TGTGCCAGCAGCTTTCGACCCTCCTACGAGCAGTACTTC,CASSFRPSYEQYF
TRBD1,TRBV7-9,many,TRBJ1-6,TGTGCCAGCAACGGACAGGGCAGCTCCTATAATTCACCCCTCCACTTT,CASNGQGSSYNSPLHF
.,TRBV24-1,.,TRBJ1-5,TGTGCCAGCTCACCAGCATGGGATCAGCCCCAGCATTTT,CASSPAWDQPQHF
TRBD1,TRBV7-9,many,TRBJ1-4,TGTGCCAGCAGCTTGGACAGGGACGAAAAACTGTTTTTT,CASSLDRDEKLFF
TRBD1,TRBV6-2/TRBV6-3,.,TRBJ1-1,TGTGCCAGCAGTCGGGACAGGGGGATTCGGGCTTTCTTT,CASSRDRGIRAFF
TRBD1,TRBV25-1,.,TRBJ1-4,TGTGCCAGCAGCGTAACAGGGGCCGGTCGAGAAAAACTGTTTTTT,CASSVTGAGREKLFF
.,TRBV10-2,.,TRBJ1-5,TGCGCCAGCAGCGGGACTAGCAAAGAGACCCAGCATTTT,CASSGTSKETQHF
.,TRBV7-2,few,TRBJ2-1,TGTGCCAGCAGCTTAGGACCGAGGGGCGAGCAGTTCTTC,CASSLGPRGEQFF
.,TRBV29-1,.,TRBJ1-2,TGCAGCTTTACGGTTAGCATGGGTGGCTACACCTTC,CSFTVSMGGYTF
.,TRBV29-1,.,TRBJ1-4,TGCAGCGTTGAAGACAGGGCCCACTCTAATGAAAAACTGTTTTTT,CSVEDRAHSNEKLFF
.,TRBV29-1,many,TRBJ1-2,TGCAGCGTCTACAGGGAAAAAAACTATGGCTACACCTTC,CSVYREKNYGYTF
TRBD2,TRBV27,once,TRBJ2-7,TGTGCCAGCAGTAAACGGACTAGCGGGCCCTACGAGCAGTACTTC,CASSKRTSGPYEQYF
.,TRBV10-2,.,TRBJ1-3,TGCGCCAGCAGCCCGACAGGCCACTCTGGAAACACCATATATTTT,CASSPTGHSGNTIYF
.,TRBV7-2,many,TRBJ1-1,TGTGCCAGCAGCTTGGGGGTTAGCACTGAAGCTTTCTTT,CASSLGVSTEAFF
.,TRBV7-2,.,TRBJ1-5,TGTGCCAGCAGCTTATTCGACAGGCGTCTGGGTCAGCCCCAGCATTTT,CASSLFDRRLGQPQHF
.,TRBV20-1,many,TRBJ1-5,TGCAGTGCTAGAGATGCAGGGGCGATTCAGCCCCAGCATTTT,CSARDAGAIQPQHF
.,TRBV25-1,.,TRBJ1-2,TGTGCTAGAGTCGTTCAGGGCAATGGCTACACCTTC,CARVVQGNGYTF
TRBD1,TRBV4-3,few,TRBJ1-2,TGCGCCAGCAGCACCCGGGACAGGCGTAACTATGGCTACACCTTC,CASSTRDRRNYGYTF
TRBD1,TRBV7-3,many,TRBJ1-2,TGTGCCAGCAGCTTTGGGACAGGGGGCGGTGGCTACACCTTC,CASSFGTGGGGYTF
.,TRBV25-1,.,TRBJ1-1,TGTGCCAGCAGTGCTAGAGAACGGGGAGATGAAGCTTTCTTT,CASSARERGDEAFF
.,TRBV25-1,.,TRBJ2-2,TGTGCCAGCAGTTACCACGCTGGGAGCCCAAACACCGGGGAGCTGTTTTTT,CASSYHAGSPNTGELFF
.,TRBV15,.,TRBJ1-1,TGTGCCACCAGCAGAGCGGCGGGCACTGAAGCTTTCTTT,CATSRAAGTEAFF
TRBD1,TRBV7-9,many,TRBJ1-2,TGTGCCAGCAGCTTAAATGGACAGGTCGTCTATGGCTACACCTTC,CASSLNGQVVYGYTF
.,TRBV20-1,.,TRBJ2-5,TGCAGTGCTCTCTTCCGGCAGGGATTGGAGGAGACCCAGTACTTC,CSALFRQGLEETQYF
TRBD2,TRBV20-1,few,TRBJ2-2,TGCAGTGCTAGAGATCTACTAGCGGGTAACACCGGGGAGCTGTTTTTT,CSARDLLAGNTGELFF
TRBD1,TRBV2,few,TRBJ1-2,TGTGCCAGCAGCCACCCCTCGGGACAGGGCCACCACTATGGCTACACCTTC,CASSHPSGQGHHYGYTF
TRBD1,TRBV19,many,TRBJ1-4,TGTGCCAGTAGGTCGACAGGGAGGGGAGAAAAACTGTTTTTT,CASRSTGRGEKLFF
TRBD1,TRBV7-9,once,TRBJ1-6,TGTGCCAGTACGCCGGGACAGATTAATTCACCCCTCCACTTT,CASTPGQINSPLHF
.,TRBV19,few,TRBJ1-5,TGTGCCAGTAGTATCTTGGCCAGTTATAGCAATCAGCCCCAGCATTTT,CASSILASYSNQPQHF
.,TRBV25-1,.,TRBJ1-6,TGTGCCAGCAGTGAATATGGTGCTTGGGATTCACCCCTCCACTTT,CASSEYGAWDSPLHF
.,TRBV20-1,many,TRBJ1-4,TGCAGTGCTAGAGACCCGGGAGCAAGTGCAGAAAAACTGTTTTTT,CSARDPGASAEKLFF
.,TRBV29-1,many,TRBJ2-7,TGCAGCGTTAAAAGGCCAGGGGCCCACTACGAGCAGTACTTC,CSVKRPGAHYEQYF
.,TRBV19,.,TRBJ1-1,TGTGCCAGTAGTATAGTATCGAGTAGGGGGAGCACTGAAGCTTTCTTT,CASSIVSSRGSTEAFF
.,TRBV29-1,.,TRBJ1-1,TGCAGCGCCCGGGACCCCCAGAACACTGAAGCTTTCTTT,CSARDPQNTEAFF
.,TRBV30,.,TRBJ1-2,TGTGCCTGGGAAGCGACAGACTATGGCTACACCTTC,CAWEATDYGYTF
.,TRBV29-1,many,TRBJ1-4,TGCAGCGTTCGATGGCCTAATGAAAAACTGTTTTTT,CSVRWPNEKLFF
TRBD1,TRBV10-3,.,TRBJ2-6,TGTGCCATCAGTCGACAGGGGGAGGGGGCCAACGTCCTGACTTTC,CAISRQGEGANVLTF
.,TRBV5-6,many,TRBJ2-5,TGTGCCAGCAGCTTGTACGGGAGAGGGGAGACCCAGTACTTC,CASSLYGRGETQYF
.,TRBV5-6,many,TRBJ2-6,TGTGCCAGCAGCAGTACTGGGGCCAACGTCCTGACTTTC,CASSSTGANVLTF
TRBD1,TRBV7-9,many,TRBJ1-6,TGTGCCAGCAGCTTAGTACAGGGGGCAAATTCACCCCTCCACTTT,CASSLVQGANSPLHF
.,TRBV20-1,.,TRBJ2-6,TGCAGTGCAACGATCGTCTCGACGGGGGCCAACGTCCTGACTTTC,CSATIVSTGANVLTF
.,TRBV15,many,TRBJ1-3,TGTGCCACCAGTTTCCCTGGAAACACCATATATTTT,CATSFPGNTIYF
.,TRBV6-6,many,TRBJ2-7,TGTGCCAGCAGTTACAGGGGCGAGCAGTACTTC,CASSYRGEQYF